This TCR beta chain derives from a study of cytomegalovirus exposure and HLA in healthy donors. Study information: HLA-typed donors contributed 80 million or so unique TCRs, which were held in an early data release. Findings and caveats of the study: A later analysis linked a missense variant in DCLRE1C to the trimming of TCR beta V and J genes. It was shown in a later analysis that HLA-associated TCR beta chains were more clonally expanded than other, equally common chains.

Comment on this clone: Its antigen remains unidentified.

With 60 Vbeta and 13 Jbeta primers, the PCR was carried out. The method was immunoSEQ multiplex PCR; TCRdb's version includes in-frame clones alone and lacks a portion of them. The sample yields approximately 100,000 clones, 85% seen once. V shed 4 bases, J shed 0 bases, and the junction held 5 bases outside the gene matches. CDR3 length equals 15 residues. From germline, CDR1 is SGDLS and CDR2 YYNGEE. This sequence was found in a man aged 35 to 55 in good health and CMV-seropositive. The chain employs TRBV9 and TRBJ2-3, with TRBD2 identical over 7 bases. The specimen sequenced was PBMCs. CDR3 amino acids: CASSKTSSSTDTQYF. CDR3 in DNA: TGTGCCAGCAGCAAGACTAGCTCTAGCACAGATACGCAGTATTTT.